The 20 T cell receptor beta chains given below trace back to one sample, sequenced in a study of T-cell reconstitution after alpha-beta-depleted transplantation in children. Construction of the TCRbeta library involved unique molecular identifiers. TCRdb itself ran the PCR reads through MiXCR, one entry per CDR3 protein. The repertoire has around 200,000 distinct CDR3 sequences, roughly 7.5% of them found once; the top ten carry around 2.7%. The sample consisted of PBMCs from the stem cell graft donor, taken from the stem cell graft. The receptors derive from a human donor who donated a stem cell graft to a child with Wiskott-Aldrich syndrome.

This clonotype was detected many times. J is TRBJ2-7 and V is TRBV12-3 or TRBV12-4, with D possibly matching TRBD2 (5 bases). This CDR3 comprises 13 residues. Trimming took off 7 bases at V and 6 bases at J, with 16 bases between the two ends. The CDR3 DNA sequence: TGTGCCAGCACTCCCACCCTCGGGGTCGAGCAGTACTTC. The encoded protein is CASTPTLGVEQYF.

This clonotype showed up just a few times. The chain has TRBV11-2 and TRBJ1-2; tentative D call: TRBD1 (6 bases). Trimming took 5 bases from V and 7 from J, leaving 14 bases between them. The CDR3 length is 13 residues. CDR1 and CDR2 from the germline V gene are SGHAT and FQNNGV. CDR3 sequence: CASSPWGGAGYTF. The CDR3 region has the DNA TGTGCCAGCAGCCCCTGGGGGGGGGCTGGCTACACCTTC.

This clonotype has at least ten counts. The chain employs TRBV29-1 and TRBJ1-2; D is unclear. The germline V and J ends were trimmed by 0 bases and 8 bases, with 13 bases remaining between them. The CDR3 runs to 13 residues. Germline CDR1 and CDR2: SQVTM and ANQGSEA. As DNA, the CDR3 is TGCAGCGTTGAAGAAGGACTGACCCTCGGCTACACCTTC. Protein product: CSVEEGLTLGYTF.

Many counts were recorded for this clonotype. The chain joins TRBV29-1 to TRBJ2-1; 12 bases line up with TRBD1. J lost 15 bases, V lost 6 bases, and 6 bases had no gene match. Germline loops: CDR1 SQVTM, CDR2 ANQGSEA. The CDR3 consists of 11 residues. CDR3 amino acids: CSVPGQGASFF. CDR3 DNA sequence: TGCAGCGTGCCGGGACAGGGGGCATCGTTCTTC.

This clonotype was seen repeatedly, ten times or more. At one boundary the junction diverges from the germline segment, which might be a read error. V is TRBV5-6 and J is TRBJ2-1; TRBD2 matches 7 bases. This CDR3 is 13 amino acids long. Germline assignment: CDR1 SGHDT and CDR2 YYEEEE. CDR3 amino acids: CASSLDLGLEPSF. DNA for the CDR3: TGTGCCAGCAGCTTGGACCTTGGACTAGAACCGTCCTTC. Full variable domain (outside the CDR3, taken from reference TRBV5-6 and TRBJ2-1): DAGVTQSPTHLIKTRGQQVTLRCSPKSGHDTVSWYQQALGQGPQFIFQYYEEEERQRGNFPDRFSGHQFPNYSSELNVNALLLGDSALYLCASSLDLGLEPSFGPGTRLTVL.

With respect to this clonotype: This clone may be a read error of a much larger clone one base away. The chain has TRBV10-3 and TRBJ2-3; 8 bases align to TRBD2. From germline, CDR1 is ENHRY and CDR2 SYGVKD. The CDR3 loop spans 14 amino acids. Trimming cost V 10 bases and J 4 bases; bases outside gene matches: 10. CDR3 nucleotides: TGTGCCACCCGTGCGGGGGGCATCGCAGATACGCAGTATTTT. Translation: CATRAGGIADTQYF.

The chain recombines TRBV19 with TRBJ1-4; D gene unclear. Germline CDR1 and CDR2: LNHDA and SQIVND (reference sequence). CDR3 length equals 12 residues. V lost 9 bases to trimming and J lost 8 bases, with 13 bases between them. The CDR3, as DNA: TGTGCCAGCGGGCTGGAGATGGAAAAACTGTTTTTT. It yields the protein CASGLEMEKLFF.

The rearrangement uses TRBV6-1 and TRBJ1-1; the D gene is possibly TRBD1 (5 bases). The length of the CDR3 is 15 residues. The V gene's germline CDR1 is MNHNS and CDR2 SASEGT. Between the trimmed V and J ends, which lost 6 bases and 2 bases, there was a span of 16 bases. CDR3 coding DNA: TGTGCCAGCAGGAGGGCTTCGGGACTTAACACTGAAGCTTTCTTT. This codes for CASRRASGLNTEAFF.

This clonotype was seen ten or more times. The rearrangement uses TRBV5-5 and TRBJ2-1; D may be TRBD1 or TRBD2 (6 bases each). Germline V lookup: CDR1 SGHKS, CDR2 YYEKEE (reference sequence). V lost 3 bases and J lost 6, with 13 bases in between. The length of the CDR3 is 14 residues. The CDR3 bases are TGTGCCAGCAGCTCCCGGTGGGGGGCCAATGAGCAGTTCTTC. This sequence encodes CASSSRWGANEQFF.

This clonotype was seen a handful of times. The chain joins TRBV20-1 to TRBJ2-7, with 13 positions matching TRBD2. V lost 6 bases and J lost 0; bases outside the gene matches: 5. The CDR3 length is 15 residues. Germline V gene sequence: CDR1 DFQATT, CDR2 SNEGSKA (reference sequence). The chain's CDR3 is CSAPGLAGNSYEQYF. The CDR3 bases are TGCAGTGCCCCGGGACTAGCGGGAAACTCCTACGAGCAGTACTTC.

This chain links TRBV2 with TRBJ2-5; D call uncertain. Trimming took 3 bases from V and 4 from J, leaving 9 bases between them. Germline CDR1 is SNHLY and CDR2 is FYNNEI. The CDR3 loop spans 13 amino acids. The CDR3 DNA follows: TGTGCCAGCAGTGATCTCTTTTCAGAGACCCAGTACTTC. Amino acid sequence: CASSDLFSETQYF.

As to this clonotype: This may be a read error: a much more frequent sequence differs by one nucleotide. The chain employs TRBV20-1 and TRBJ2-5; no clear D gene. CDR1 is DFQATT, CDR2 SNEGSKA, per germline (reference sequence). The CDR3 is 12 amino acids. The CDR3 bases are TGCAGTGTCTGGGGATACCAAGAGACCAAGTACTTC. It yields the protein CSVWGYQETKYF.

There are many counts of this clonotype. The chain recombines TRBV6-5 with TRBJ2-1; a weak D match, TRBD1 (7 bases). Germline V CDR1 and CDR2: MNHEY, SVGAGI. With 4 bases removed from V and 1 base from J, the gap between germline ends came to 11 bases. The CDR3 is 15 amino acids. CDR3 bases: TGTGCCAGCAGTTCAGGGGGGTTTTCCTACAATGAGCAGTTCTTC. Translation: CASSSGGFSYNEQFF.

This clonotype showed up many times. V and J are TRBV6-2 or TRBV6-3 and TRBJ2-5; no clear D gene. The CDR3 contains 12 residues. Trimming cost V 6 bases and J 3 bases, with 8 bases left between them. Germline CDR1 is MNHEY and CDR2 is SVGEGT. In DNA form, the CDR3 reads TGTGCCAGCAGCTCTAGAAAAGAGACCCAGTACTTC. Amino acid sequence: CASSSRKETQYF.

The table lists this clonotype with many counts. The chain joins TRBV20-1 to TRBJ1-4, with D maybe TRBD1 (5 bases). Per the germline V gene, CDR1 is DFQATT and CDR2 is SNEGSKA (reference sequence). V was trimmed by 6 bases and J by 8 bases, leaving 13 bases between them. The CDR3 sequence is 12 residues long. The CDR3, as DNA: TGCAGTGCGGTCCTTCAGGGAGAAAAACTGTTTTTT. Translation: CSAVLQGEKLFF.

There are many counts of this clonotype. The J gene is TRBJ1-2, the V gene TRBV15; no firm D call. V gave up 3 bases and J gave up 0 bases, with 20 bases separating them. Germline-derived CDR1 and CDR2 are LNHNV and YYDKDF (reference sequence). The CDR3 runs 18 residues. The CDR3 DNA is TGTGCCACCAGCAGGCTTCTTGACGGCTATCCGACTAACTATGGCTACACCTTC. This translates into CATSRLLDGYPTNYGYTF. Supplemented by reference TRBV15 and TRBJ1-2, the full variable domain reads DAMVIQNPRYQVTQFGKPVTLSCSQTLNHNVMYWYQQKSSQAPKLLFHYYDKDFNNEADTPDNFQSRRPNTSFCFLDIRSPGLGDTAMYLCATSRLLDGYPTNYGYTFGSGTRLTVV.

This clonotype was recorded at least ten times. The genes are TRBV27 and TRBJ2-5, with 9 nucleotides matching TRBD1. With 5 bases clipped from V and 6 bases from J, the junction kept 13 bases outside the gene matches. The CDR3 covers 16 residues. CDR1 is MNHEY and CDR2 is SMNVEV in the germline V gene (reference sequence). CDR3 nucleotides: TGTGCCAGCAGTAAAGGGACAGGGCAGGCGAGAAAGACCCAGTACTTC. Encoded protein: CASSKGTGQARKTQYF.

This clonotype showed up many times. Written as DNA, the CDR3 is TGTGCCAGCAGCGCACGCCCGGACAGGGCCTACGAGCAGTACTTC. Amino acid sequence: CASSARPDRAYEQYF. V and J are TRBV12-3 or TRBV12-4 and TRBJ2-7, with 8 bases lining up with TRBD1. There are 15 residues in the CDR3. V lost 6 bases to trimming and J lost 2 bases; unmatched junction nucleotides: 9.

At least ten counts were recorded for this clonotype. The chain has TRBV5-1 and TRBJ2-5; 7 bases agree with TRBD1. Germline assignment: CDR1 SGHRS and CDR2 YFSETQ. The trim removed 0 bases at V and 2 bases at J, leaving 4 bases unmatched. The CDR3 totals 15 residues. The CDR3 region is CASSLAGQRQETQYF. The CDR3 coding sequence is TGCGCCAGCAGCTTGGCGGGACAGAGACAAGAGACCCAGTACTTC.

This clonotype was seen many times. V and J are TRBV20-1 and TRBJ1-5; the D is unclear. The CDR3 consists of 13 residues. Germline V CDR1 and CDR2: DFQATT, SNEGSKA (reference sequence). In DNA form, the CDR3 reads TGCAGCCTACGGAGCGGCCCCAATCAGCCCCAGCATTTT. Translation: CSLRSGPNQPQHF.